The 2 T cell receptor beta chains given below trace back to one sample, sequenced in a study of cytomegalovirus exposure and HLA in healthy donors. Researchers ran the PCR with 60 Vbeta and 13 Jbeta primers. Clones were read by immunoSEQ multiplex PCR, and TCRdb kept only the in-frame ones, dropping some. The sample yields about 93,000 clones, 80% seen once. Sequenced input: PBMCs. All receptors derive from a man younger than 45 in good health and CMV-seronegative.

The chain combines TRBV5-1 with TRBJ1-1, with TRBD1 matching over 7 bases. Germline V lookup: CDR1 SGHRS, CDR2 YFSETQ. The CDR3 spans 18 residues. Unmatched junction bases numbered 12, after V lost 0 bases and J lost 1 base. CDR3 sequence: CASSLDRGTLNWNTEAFF. The CDR3 DNA follows: TGCGCCAGCAGCTTGGACAGGGGCACGTTAAATTGGAACACTGAAGCTTTCTTT.

This chain uses TRBV10-1 with TRBJ2-1; 11 bases map to TRBD2. This CDR3 has 16 amino acids. Germline loops: CDR1 WNHNN, CDR2 SYGVQD (reference sequence). With V trimmed by 0 bases and J by 6 bases, 4 bases remained unmatched. CDR3 sequence reads: CASSESGTSGLNEQFF. The DNA for the CDR3 is TGCGCCAGCAGTGAGTCCGGGACTAGCGGCCTCAATGAGCAGTTCTTC.